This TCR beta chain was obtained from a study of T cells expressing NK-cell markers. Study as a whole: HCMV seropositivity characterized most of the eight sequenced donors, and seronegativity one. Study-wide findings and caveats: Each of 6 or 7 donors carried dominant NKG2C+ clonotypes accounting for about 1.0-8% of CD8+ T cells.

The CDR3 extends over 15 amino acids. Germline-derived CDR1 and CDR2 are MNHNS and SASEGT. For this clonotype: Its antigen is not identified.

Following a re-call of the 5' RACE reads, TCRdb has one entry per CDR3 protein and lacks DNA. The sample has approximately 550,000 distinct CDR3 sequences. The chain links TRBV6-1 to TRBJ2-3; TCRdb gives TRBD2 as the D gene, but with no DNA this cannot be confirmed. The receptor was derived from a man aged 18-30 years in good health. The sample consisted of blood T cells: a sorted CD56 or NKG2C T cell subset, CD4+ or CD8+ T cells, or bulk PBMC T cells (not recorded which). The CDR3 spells CASSSRPRATDTQYF.